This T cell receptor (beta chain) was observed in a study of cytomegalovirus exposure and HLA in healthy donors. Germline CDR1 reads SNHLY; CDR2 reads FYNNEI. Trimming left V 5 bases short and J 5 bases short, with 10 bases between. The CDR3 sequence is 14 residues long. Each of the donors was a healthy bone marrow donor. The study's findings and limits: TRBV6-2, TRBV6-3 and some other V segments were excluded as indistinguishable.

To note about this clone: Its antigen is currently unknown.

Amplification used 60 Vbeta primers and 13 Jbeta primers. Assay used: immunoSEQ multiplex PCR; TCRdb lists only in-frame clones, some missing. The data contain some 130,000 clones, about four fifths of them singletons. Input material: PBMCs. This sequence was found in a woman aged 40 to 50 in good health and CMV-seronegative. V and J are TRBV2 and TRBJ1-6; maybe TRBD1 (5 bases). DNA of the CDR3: TGTGCCAGCAGTCCCCAGGGTAATAATTCACCCCTCCACTTT. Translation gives CASSPQGNNSPLHF.